The 19 T cell receptor beta chains given below trace back to one sample, sequenced in a study of metastatic and nonmetastatic thyroid tumors. TCRdb re-processed the PCR reads through MiXCR. This sample has about 5,600 clones, with 30% found just once. All patients were untreated before thyroid surgery. Sequencing was performed on adjacent normal tissue. The receptor set was obtained from a female donor with papillary thyroid cancer or a benign thyroid nodule (not recorded which). Some clones in this sample may be carry-over from other donors' samples.

This chain connects TRBV9 to TRBJ2-1; 7 positions match TRBD2. Germline trimming cut 3 bases from V and 0 bases from J; bases unmatched to any gene: 6. The CDR3 consists of 16 residues. CDR1 is SGDLS and CDR2 is YYNGEE in the germline V gene. The CDR3 reads CASSAEGGSSYNEQFF. The DNA for the CDR3 is TGTGCCAGCAGCGCAGAAGGCGGGAGCTCCTACAATGAGCAGTTCTTC.

The table lists this clone with many counts. A much larger clone differs from this one at a single base, so this may be a read error. V is TRBV6-1 and J is TRBJ1-6; 7 nucleotides match TRBD1. The CDR3 has 13 residues. With V trimmed by 10 bases and J by 7 bases, 7 bases remained unmatched. The germline CDR1 and CDR2 sequences are MNHNS and SASEGT. CDR3 bases: TGTGCCAACAGCCCGACAGGGAATTCACCCCTCCACTTT. It translates to CANSPTGNSPLHF.

The genes are TRBV27 and TRBJ2-7; 7 bases agree with TRBD1. The CDR3 is 14 residues long. V lost 8 bases to trimming and J lost 0 bases; unmatched junction nucleotides: 7. Germline V gene lookup returns CDR1 MNHEY and CDR2 SMNVEV (reference sequence). The CDR3 DNA is TGTGCCAGCTCCGGACAGGACTCCTCCTACGAGCAGTACTTC. Protein product: CASSGQDSSYEQYF.

The chain has TRBV30 and TRBJ2-7, with 8 bases fitting TRBD1. This CDR3 spans 14 amino acids. Germline trimming cut 2 bases from V and 9 bases from J; bases unmatched to any gene: 12. The germline V gene encodes CDR1 GTSNPN and CDR2 SVGIG (reference sequence). The CDR3 region has the DNA TGTGCCTGGAGTAGGGGTATCGCAGGGGGCGGGCAGTACTTC. This codes for CAWSRGIAGGGQYF.

This clone is classed as medium-sized (0.01 to 0.1%). CDR3 residues: CSARSRGQTYQETQYF. The CDR3 DNA is TGCAGTGCTAGAAGTCGGGGACAGACCTACCAAGAGACCCAGTACTTC. The J gene is TRBJ2-5, the V gene TRBV20-1, with 7 nucleotides matching TRBD1. Germline CDR1 DFQATT, CDR2 SNEGSKA (reference sequence). The CDR3 is 16 amino acids. V shed 2 bases and J 0 bases; nucleotides not matched to a gene: 9.

This chain connects TRBV6-1 to TRBJ2-2; D is tentatively TRBD1 or TRBD2 (5 bases each). Trimming shortened V by 5 bases and J by 4 bases, and 11 bases separated the two germline ends. The CDR3 spans 14 residues. The germline V gene encodes CDR1 MNHNS and CDR2 SASEGT. The CDR3 nucleotides read TGTGCCAGCAGTCCCGGGGCGTCCACCGGGGAGCTGTTTTTT. Its protein is CASSPGASTGELFF.

This clone was found once. The rearrangement uses TRBV5-1 and TRBJ2-7, with no clear D. In germline, CDR1 is SGHRS, CDR2 YFSETQ. The CDR3 totals 12 residues. V was shortened by 4 bases and J by 5 bases, with 10 bases between the two germline ends. The CDR3 reads CASSALGHEQYF. The DNA for the CDR3 is TGCGCCAGCAGCGCTCTAGGCCACGAGCAGTACTTC.

With respect to this clone: One end of the junction varies from germline; a read error may be responsible. The chain employs TRBV20-1 and TRBJ2-3; 7 bases line up with TRBD2. The CDR3 has 14 residues. CDR1 is DFQATT and CDR2 is SNEGSKA in the germline V gene (reference sequence). For the CDR3, the DNA is TGCGGTGCTATATTGCGGGGGATCTCAGATACGCAGTATTTT. Translated, it gives CGAILRGISDTQYF.

In DNA, the CDR3 is TGTGCCAGCAGTTCTAGCAGCTCCTACAATGAGCAGTTCTTC. It encodes CASSSSSSYNEQFF. The rearrangement uses TRBV6-2 or TRBV6-3 and TRBJ2-1; a weak D match, TRBD2 (5 bases). Germline lookup yields CDR1 MNHEY and CDR2 SVGEGT. V was cut by 4 bases and J by 0 bases, with 7 bases left in between. CDR3 length: 14 residues.

This clone has only a few counts. The chain carries TRBV6-1 and TRBJ2-1; 9 bases are shared with TRBD1. V trimming: 8 bases; J trimming: 5 bases; junction bases outside the gene matches: 4. The V gene's germline CDR1 is MNHNS and CDR2 SASEGT. The CDR3 has 13 residues. Written as DNA, the CDR3 is TGTGCCAGCGGGGGACAGGGAAACAATGAGCAGTTCTTC. Its translation is CASGGQGNNEQFF.

V gene TRBV7-8 combines with J gene TRBJ1-5, with D maybe TRBD1 (6 bases). The CDR3 loop spans 16 amino acids. Trimming cost V 1 base and J 3 bases, with 13 bases left between them. Per the germline V gene, CDR1 is SGHVS and CDR2 is FQNEAQ. The CDR3 loop reads CASSLVARGYNQPQHF. CDR3 DNA sequence: TGTGCCAGCAGCTTAGTAGCCAGGGGCTACAATCAGCCCCAGCATTTT.

V is TRBV28 and J is TRBJ2-2, with D unresolved. The CDR3 extends over 15 amino acids. The germline V gene has CDR1 MDHEN and CDR2 SYDVKM. V was cut by 1 base and J by 4 bases, with 10 bases left in between. CDR3 protein: CASSLFRVGTGELFF. In nucleotides, the CDR3 is TGTGCCAGCAGTTTATTTAGGGTAGGCACCGGGGAGCTGTTTTTT.

This clone showed up just a few times. The chain links TRBV6-5 to TRBJ2-7; D call uncertain. Germline CDR1 MNHEY, CDR2 SVGAGI. The CDR3 totals 17 residues. Trimming removed 0 bases at V and 0 bases at J, with 15 bases between. The CDR3 here is CASSYSRQADNSYEQYF. The CDR3 DNA sequence: TGTGCCAGCAGTTACTCCAGGCAGGCAGACAACTCCTACGAGCAGTACTTC.

This chain joins TRBV9 and TRBJ2-1; D call uncertain. CDR1 is SGDLS and CDR2 is YYNGEE in the germline V gene. The V end lost 0 bases, the J end lost 6 bases, and 7 bases lay between the germline ends. The CDR3 has 13 amino acids. This CDR3 reads CASSVGEINEQFF. As DNA, the CDR3 is TGTGCCAGCAGCGTAGGAGAAATCAATGAGCAGTTCTTC.

CDR3 sequence reads: CASSEGTAYEQYF. DNA of the CDR3: TGTGCCAGCAGTGAGGGCACAGCCTACGAGCAGTACTTC. The rearrangement uses TRBV12-3 or TRBV12-4 and TRBJ2-7; possibly TRBD2 for D (5 bases). The CDR3 has 13 amino acids. V was trimmed by 5 bases and J by 2 bases, leaving 10 bases between them.

This clone was counted a few times. The chain is built from TRBV7-2 and TRBJ1-2, with D possibly TRBD1 on 6 matching bases. The V and J ends lost 1 base and 3 bases respectively, with 12 bases between them. The CDR3 is made up of 15 amino acids. CDR1 is SGHTA and CDR2 is FQGNSA in the germline V gene. The CDR3 loop reads CASSLGDKQDYGYTF. The CDR3 DNA sequence: TGTGCCAGCAGCTTAGGGGACAAGCAGGACTATGGCTACACCTTC.

This clone is labeled large. Other DNA sequences in this sample translate to the same CDR3. This chain connects TRBV6-1 to TRBJ1-2; unclear D gene. Germline lookup yields CDR1 MNHNS and CDR2 SASEGT. Trimming removed 6 bases at V and 6 bases at J, with 5 bases between. This CDR3 contains 10 residues. The DNA of the CDR3 is TGTGCCAGCAGAGAGGATGGCTACACCTTC. It codes for CASREDGYTF.

This clone is labeled large. This sequence joins TRBV27 and TRBJ2-3; 7 bases match TRBD2. The CDR3 totals 13 residues. Germline V gene data show CDR1 as MNHEY and CDR2 as SMNVEV (reference sequence). J lost 4 bases, V lost 8 bases, and 6 bases had no gene match. In DNA form, the CDR3 reads TGTGCCAGCTTTGCGGGAGCTTCAGATACGCAGTATTTT. It is translated as CASFAGASDTQYF.

This clone was detected a few times. This sequence joins TRBV12-3 or TRBV12-4 and TRBJ1-1; D perhaps matches TRBD1 (5 bases). The CDR3 length is 18 residues. V lost 3 bases and J 1 base, leaving 21 bases between the germline ends. The CDR3: CASSLIGSSGLTNTEAFF. CDR3 in DNA: TGTGCCAGCAGTTTGATCGGTTCCTCGGGACTCACGAACACTGAAGCTTTCTTT.